These T cell receptor beta chains were read from a single sample in a study of shared clonotypes between healthy human individuals. The assay was immunoSEQ multiplex PCR, and TCRdb's table has in-frame clones only and misses some. This table holds fewer than 850,000 clones, around 72% found once. Sequencing was performed on memory CD4+ T cells sorted from blood. These receptors originate from a woman aged 25 to 39 in good health. Both conserved end residues are part of each CDR3. A D gene is named only where the DNA matches it firmly. Clone size is not always given. Where it is, it says once, few, many or a class for expanded clones.

V gene	J gene	clone size	D gene	CDR3 protein	CDR3 DNA
TRBV7-9	TRBJ1-2	once	TRBD1	CASSVGKWGQLWSGYTF	TGTGCCAGCAGCGTAGGGAAATGGGGACAGCTCTGGAGTGGCTACACCTTC
TRBV6-1	TRBJ1-3	few	-	CASRVQGFRNTIYF	TGTGCCAGCAGGGTGCAGGGTTTTCGAAACACCATATATTTT
TRBV4-2	TRBJ1-4	once	TRBD1	CASSRPGQVNEKLFF	TGTGCCAGCAGCCGGCCGGGACAGGTTAATGAAAAACTGTTTTTT
TRBV11-3	TRBJ1-1	-	-	CASSLGGNTEAFF	TGTGCCAGCAGCTTAGGAGGGAACACTGAAGCTTTCTTT
TRBV13	TRBJ2-1	-	TRBD2	CASSLGLLTSDPNEQFF	TGTGCCAGCAGCTTAGGCCTCCTGACTAGCGACCCCAATGAGCAGTTCTTC
TRBV11-1	TRBJ1-2	once	-	CASSLAPDYGYTF	TGTGCCAGCAGCTTAGCGCCTGATTATGGCTACACCTTC
TRBV25-1	TRBJ2-1	-	-	CASSNHNEQFF	TGTGCCAGCAGTAATCACAATGAGCAGTTCTTC
TRBV5-6	TRBJ1-1	few	-	CASSLIGGRTEAFF	TGTGCCAGCAGCTTGATTGGGGGACGGACTGAAGCTTTCTTT
TRBV15	TRBJ2-1	-	-	CATSRDSEQFF	TGTGCCACCAGCAGAGATAGTGAGCAGTTCTTC
TRBV28	TRBJ1-4	-	TRBD1	CASSLRTGQKREKLFF	TGTGCCAGCAGTTTAAGGACGGGACAGAAGAGAGAAAAACTGTTTTTT
TRBV11-2	TRBJ2-1	-	-	CASTLEGGYNEQFF	TGTGCCAGCACCCTTGAGGGGGGGTACAATGAGCAGTTCTTC
TRBV7-9	TRBJ2-1	-	-	CASSATSPGYNEQFF	TGTGCCAGCAGCGCCACTAGCCCGGGCTACAATGAGCAGTTCTTC
TRBV5-1	TRBJ2-2	-	TRBD2	CASSLDIAGAGELFF	TGCGCCAGCAGCTTGGATATAGCGGGAGCCGGGGAGCTGTTTTTT
TRBV19	TRBJ2-7	-	-	CASSRAGRNYEQYF	TGTGCCAGTTCGCGGGCAGGTCGCAATTACGAGCAGTACTTC
TRBV7-8	TRBJ2-6	-	-	CASSPSGTVDSGANVLTF	TGTGCCAGCAGCCCGTCCGGGACGGTAGACTCTGGGGCCAACGTCCTGACTTTC
TRBV27	TRBJ2-1	many	-	CASLRQGSTYNEQFF	TGTGCCAGCCTCCGCCAGGGCTCGACCTACAATGAGCAGTTCTTC
TRBV7-9	TRBJ2-4	-	-	CASSSNTRENIQYF	TGTGCCAGCAGCTCCAACACGAGGGAAAACATTCAGTACTTC
TRBV4-1	TRBJ1-2	few	TRBD1	CASSRGQGLNYGYTF	TGCGCCAGCAGTCGTGGACAGGGGCTGAACTATGGCTACACCTTC
TRBV21-1	TRBJ2-7	-	-	CASPSRDPNVHSPKGEQYF	TGTGCCAGCCCTTCTCGGGATCCTAATGTGCACTCTCCTAAAGGCGAGCAGTACTTC